The source of this TCR beta chain is a study of human T cells and chemical hapten exposure. At the level of the study: Mainly, slight library volume differences in the pool made TCR yields vary.

MiXCR, applied by TCRdb to the RACE reads, yields one record per CDR3 protein. The table has tens of thousands of distinct CDR3 sequences, over 9.5% seen once. Time point noted: patch test 2, 6 weeks after DPC sensitization. Documented treatment: therapeutic diphenylcyclopropenone sensitization with weekly scalp DPC. V dropped 9 bases and J dropped 0 bases, with 16 bases sitting between them. Looked up from germline, CDR1 is MNHEY and CDR2 is SMNVEV (reference sequence). The CDR3 extends over 15 amino acids. This clonotype occurred many times. The origin of this receptor is a woman aged 45-65 years with alopecia areata. Some clones in this sample may be carry-over from other donors' samples. The J gene is TRBJ2-3, the V gene TRBV27, with D possibly being TRBD1 (6 bases). The sequenced sample was whole blood, obtained in connection with sensitization to the hapten diphenylcyclopropenone (DPC). CDR3 region: CASQALGASTDTQYF. For the CDR3, the DNA is TGTGCCAGTCAGGCGTTGGGGGCCAGCACAGATACGCAGTATTTT.